This entry lists 5 T cell receptor beta chains sequenced from one sample in a study of CD8+ T cells in alopecia areata. TCR sequencing used cDNA made by reverse transcription of extracted RNA. Method: immunoSEQ multiplex PCR; TCRdb's copy keeps in-frame clones and lacks some. The data show 150,000 or so clones, around 54% seen once. Sample: CD4+ T cells sorted from blood. The receptors here all came from a human donor in good health.

The rearrangement uses TRBV5-1 and TRBJ2-4; D is tentatively TRBD1 or TRBD2 (5 bases each). Between the trimmed V and J ends, which lost 3 bases and 8 bases, there was a span of 12 bases. Germline V gene lookup returns CDR1 SGHRS and CDR2 YFSETQ. The CDR3 loop spans 13 amino acids. The CDR3 DNA is TGCGCCAGCAGCTCCGGACACGGGGACATTCAGTACTTC. Its protein product is CASSSGHGDIQYF.

The rearrangement links TRBV30 to TRBJ1-4; weak D call: TRBD1 (6 bases). V was clipped by 2 bases and J by 1 base, with 11 bases between them. Germline CDR1 and CDR2: GTSNPN and SVGIG (reference sequence). CDR3 length equals 15 residues. CDR3 sequence: CAWSMWGRTNEKLFF. The CDR3 nucleotides read TGTGCCTGGAGTATGTGGGGGCGAACTAATGAAAAACTGTTTTTT.

On this clone itself: Different DNA sequences within this sample yield the same CDR3. The chain has TRBV2 and TRBJ2-5; 11 nucleotides align to TRBD1. The germline gives CDR1 SNHLY, CDR2 FYNNEI. V gave up 4 bases and J gave up 5 bases; unmatched junction bases: 3. The CDR3 sequence is 14 residues long. The CDR3 region is CASSGTGGAETQYF. The CDR3 DNA reads as TGTGCCAGCAGTGGGACAGGGGGCGCGGAGACCCAGTACTTC.

This clone was detected a few times. This chain connects TRBV29-1 to TRBJ2-7; D may correspond to TRBD1 or TRBD2 (5 bases each). Germline V CDR1 and CDR2: SQVTM, ANQGSEA. The CDR3 sequence is 13 residues long. Trimming shortened V by 6 bases and J by 2 bases, and 14 bases separated the two germline ends. The CDR3 region is CSVRGARTYEQYF. The CDR3 DNA reads TGCAGCGTCAGAGGGGCTAGAACCTACGAGCAGTACTTC.

The chain combines TRBV28 with TRBJ2-5, with TRBD2 matching 12 bases. CDR3 length: 15 amino acids. The germline CDR1 and CDR2 sequences are MDHEN and SYDVKM. J lost 5 bases, V lost 4 bases, and 5 bases had no gene match. CDR3 sequence reads: CASSWTSGMVETQYF. The CDR3 DNA reads as TGTGCCAGCAGTTGGACTAGCGGGATGGTGGAGACCCAGTACTTC. Full variable domain (rest looked up from reference TRBV28 and TRBJ2-5): DVKVTQSSRYLVKRTGEKVFLECVQDMDHENMFWYRQDPGLGLRLIYFSYDVKMKEKGDIPEGYSVSREKKERFSLILESASTNQTSMYLCASSWTSGMVETQYFGPGTRLLVL.